This T cell receptor beta chain was identified during a study of T cells in Graves' hyperthyroidism and ophthalmopathy. TCR beta CDR3 regions were amplified from RNA. Initially, a first-round RT-PCR of the TCR CDR3 employed the HTBI primer set. TCRdb itself ran the multiplex PCR reads through MiXCR, one entry per CDR3 protein. Of approximately 600,000 distinct CDR3 sequences listed, over 12% are singletons. Each diagnosis was grounded in clinical symptoms, serum thyroxine and TRAb, thyroid ultrasound, and orbital computed tomography. The CDR3 extends over 14 amino acids. From germline, CDR1 is SGHTA and CDR2 FQGNSA. V dropped 6 bases and J dropped 4; count of bases not matched to a gene: 6. In its sample, this clonotype was seen a few times.

The sequence derives from a woman in her thirties or forties with Graves' ophthalmopathy. The chain recombines TRBV7-2 with TRBJ1-1, with 9 bases that match TRBD1. Source material: blood. CDR3 residues: CASRTGTGLTEAFF. The CDR3 DNA reads as TGTGCCAGCAGGACCGGGACAGGGCTCACTGAAGCTTTCTTT.